What follows are 16 T cell receptor beta chains derived from one specimen sequenced in a study of T-cell memory formation after mild COVID-19. TCRdb passed the 5' RACE reads through MiXCR, listing each CDR3 protein once. Of fewer than 95,000 distinct CDR3 sequences in the sample, around 16% were seen once. Sequencing was carried out using PBMCs or a T cell subset sorted from them (not recorded which). Receptor source: a young man who had mild COVID-19 (a few samples of this study predate the infection). Cell type and time point are not known.

This clonotype has more than one count but fewer than ten. This sequence joins TRBV24-1 and TRBJ2-3; 9 bases match TRBD1. The CDR3 runs 19 residues. V shed 3 bases and J 3 bases; nucleotides not matched to a gene: 15. The germline gives CDR1 KGHDR, CDR2 SFDVKD. In nucleotides, the CDR3 is TGTGCCACCAGTGATCCGAGAACCCGGGACAGGGATATTACAGATACGCAGTATTTT. This sequence encodes CATSDPRTRDRDITDTQYF.

This clonotype was seen a handful of times. This chain joins TRBV21-1 and TRBJ1-1; the table gives TRBD1 as D, unverified against the DNA. TRBV21-1 is a pseudogene. The CDR3 totals 18 residues. The CDR3 region has the DNA TGTGCCAGCAGCAAAGATGGTCGGACAGGGCGTCTCGGCACTGAAGCTTTCTTT. Protein product: CASSKDGRTGRLGTEAFF.

In this sample, this clonotype turned up many times. The junction shows a germline mismatch at one end, possibly a read error. CDR3 amino acids: CASRYSRGPQDTQYF. Written as DNA, the CDR3 is TGTGCCAGCAGGTACTCTCGCGGCCCCCAAGATACGCAGTATTTT. The chain is built from TRBV6-5 and TRBJ2-3, with D unresolved. Germline V lookup: CDR1 MNHEY, CDR2 SVGAGI. The CDR3 is 15 amino acids.

This clonotype was seen at least ten times. The gene calls are TRBV7-9 and TRBJ2-7, with D possibly matching TRBD2 (8 bases). V lost 6 bases to trimming and J lost 3 bases, with 24 bases between them. This CDR3 contains 17 residues. Germline loops: CDR1 SEHNR, CDR2 FQNEAQ (reference sequence). CDR3: CASRPLPGGGQIYEQYF. CDR3 nucleotides: TGTGCCAGCAGACCCCTCCCCGGGGGGGGACAGATCTACGAGCAGTACTTC.

This sequence joins TRBV4-3 and TRBJ2-7; TRBD1 agrees at 8 bases. Germline CDR1 is LGHNA and CDR2 is YSLEER. J gave up 5 bases and V 0 bases, and 12 bases lay outside the gene matches. The CDR3 has 17 residues. CDR3: CASSQDPGRTGTHEQYF. The CDR3 region has the DNA TGCGCCAGCAGCCAAGATCCGGGGCGGACAGGGACCCACGAGCAGTACTTC.

This clonotype was detected a few times. The V gene is TRBV6-2 or TRBV6-3, the J gene TRBJ2-2; 10 bases are a match to TRBD1. The germline gives CDR1 MNHEY, CDR2 SVGEGT. The CDR3 loop spans 16 amino acids. J was trimmed by 6 bases and V by 4 bases; bases with no gene match: 8. CDR3 sequence reads: CASSFRDRGISGELFF. The CDR3 nucleotides are TGTGCCAGCAGTTTCCGGGACAGGGGAATCTCCGGGGAGCTGTTTTTT.

In DNA, the CDR3 is TGTGCCAGCAGTTACTCGGGCAGCTGGGAGCAGTACTTC. This gives the protein CASSYSGSWEQYF. The chain uses TRBV6-5 and TRBJ2-7, with D unresolved. Germline CDR1 is MNHEY and CDR2 is SVGAGI. The CDR3 contains 13 residues. The V and J ends lost 0 bases and 7 bases respectively, with 10 bases between them.

This clonotype was recorded at least ten times. The chain recombines TRBV7-9 with TRBJ1-5; D gene uncertain. From germline, CDR1 is SEHNR and CDR2 FQNEAQ (reference sequence). Trimming removed 3 bases at V and 2 bases at J, with 2 bases between. This CDR3 has 12 amino acids. CDR3 DNA: TGTGCCAGCAGCTTGGGCAATCAGCCCCAGCATTTT. Encoded protein: CASSLGNQPQHF.

The chain links TRBV30 to TRBJ2-7; 8 bases match TRBD1. Germline V gene sequence: CDR1 GTSNPN, CDR2 SVGIG (reference sequence). The trim removed 0 bases at V and 6 bases at J, leaving 4 bases unmatched. CDR3 length equals 13 residues. The CDR3 reads CAWSVGTGGEQYF. The CDR3 coding sequence is TGTGCCTGGAGTGTCGGTACAGGGGGCGAGCAGTACTTC.

This clonotype was detected ten times or more. J is TRBJ2-7 and V is TRBV10-3; TRBD1 is a possible D gene (5 bases). V lost 3 bases to trimming and J lost 2 bases, with 8 bases between them. CDR3 size: 13 residues. CDR1 is ENHRY, CDR2 SYGVKD, per germline. CDR3 in DNA: TGTGCCATCAGTGACTCAGGGACCTACGAGCAGTACGTC. Encoded protein: CAISDSGTYEQYV.

The chain joins TRBV2 to TRBJ2-2; tentative D call: TRBD2 (5 bases). Germline V gene lookup returns CDR1 SNHLY and CDR2 FYNNEI. CDR3 size: 14 residues. V was shortened by 8 bases and J by 0 bases, with 10 bases between the two germline ends. The CDR3 sequence is CASGGVANTGELFF. CDR3 coding DNA: TGTGCCAGCGGAGGAGTCGCGAACACCGGGGAGCTGTTTTTT.

This sequence joins TRBV7-9 and TRBJ1-2; D not certain. V dropped 1 base and J dropped 7 bases, with 13 bases sitting between them. The CDR3 is 14 residues long. CDR1 is SEHNR, CDR2 FQNEAQ, per germline (reference sequence). The CDR3, as DNA: TGTGCCAGCAGCTTAGTTTTCATTTCGTCTGGCTACACCTTC. The encoded protein is CASSLVFISSGYTF.

The V gene is TRBV20-1, the J gene TRBJ1-2; 7 nucleotides agree with TRBD1. The V gene end was trimmed by 0 bases and the J gene end by 2 bases; junction bases not matched to a gene: 3. The CDR3 is 14 residues long. Germline assignment: CDR1 DFQATT and CDR2 SNEGSKA (reference sequence). The CDR3 DNA reads as TGCAGTGCTAGAGATACAGGGGTCAACTATGGCTACACCTTC. Translated: CSARDTGVNYGYTF.

This clonotype was found a few times. The chain has TRBV21-1 and TRBJ2-7. TRBV21-1 is an annotated pseudogene. The CDR3 contains 13 residues. The CDR3 DNA sequence: TGTGCCACCCGTCGGCACCTCTCCTACGAGCAGTACGTC. It yields the protein CATRRHLSYEQYV.

The rearrangement uses TRBV12-3 or TRBV12-4 and TRBJ2-2, with unresolved D. CDR3 length equals 13 residues. Trimming cost V 2 bases and J 6 bases, with 7 bases left between them. The CDR3 nucleotides read TGTGCCAGCAGTTTATGGGTCTCCGGGGAGCTGTTTTTT. This gives the protein CASSLWVSGELFF.

This clonotype was observed once. V and J are TRBV29-1 and TRBJ2-7, with D maybe TRBD2 (5 bases). The V gene lost 1 base and the J gene lost 5 bases, with 15 bases spanning the gap. Germline CDR1 and CDR2: SQVTM and ANQGSEA. This CDR3 region has 14 residues. In DNA form, the CDR3 reads TGCAGCGTTGAAGTAGCAGGCCGGGGAAACGAGCAGTACTTC. It encodes CSVEVAGRGNEQYF.